This T cell receptor (beta chain) was sequenced in a study of blood T cell repertoires in COVID-19. Study overall: The cDNA or gDNA used as material had been derived from T cells, B-cell-depleted T cells, or PBMCs.

V lost 8 bases and J 2 bases, leaving 13 bases between the germline ends. CDR1 ENHRY and CDR2 SYGVKD come from the germline V gene. CDR3 length: 13 residues. How the authors handled the data: Estimation of nucleated cell counts was performed using reference gene primer amplification. Using immunoSEQ multiplex PCR, the repertoire was profiled, and TCRdb retains in-frame clones only, with some absent. V and J calls and clone size are copied from that table; D and trimming were computed from the DNA. The sample shows 60,000 or so clones, around 87% of them seen only once. This clone occurred once. The TCR comes from a human donor with acute or convalescent COVID-19. The donor label of this sample is uncertain. The material sequenced was peripheral blood. The chain is built from TRBV10-3 and TRBJ2-7; D is uncertain. CDR3 DNA sequence: TGTGCCATCGGTCGGCAGGAAGCCTACGAGCAGTACTTC. Protein: CAIGRQEAYEQYF.